This entry concerns a single T cell receptor beta chain. The entry originates in a study of regulatory T cells in long-lasting Graves disease. The time point was: newly diagnosed GD, antithyroid drugs for less than 3 months. PBMC RNA was the source of the TCR library. CDR1 KGHSH and CDR2 LQKENI come from the germline V gene. V was pared by 2 bases and J by 8 bases, with 4 bases of the junction left unmatched. The length of the CDR3 is 13 residues. Libraries of TCR beta came from iRepertoire HTBI primers plus Arm-PCR of CDR3 regions. TCRdb re-derived calls from the multiplex PCR reads in MiXCR, one entry per CDR3 protein. This table holds about 540,000 distinct CDR3 sequences, about 14% found once. The same specimen was also included in a second study, on T cells in Graves' hyperthyroidism and ophthalmopathy.

Sequencing was performed on peripheral blood mononuclear cells (PBMCs), taken at new diagnosis, from a patient treated with antithyroid drugs. This rearrangement joins TRBV18 to TRBJ1-1, with 8 bases aligning to TRBD1. The TCR comes from a man younger than 45 with Graves disease. The CDR3 here is CASSPDRGMEAFF. The CDR3 DNA follows: TGTGCCAGCTCACCAGACAGGGGAATGGAAGCTTTCTTT.